This T cell receptor beta chain appears in the sequencing data of a study of shared clonotypes between healthy human individuals (dated by TCRdb to between 2020 and 2021). Regarding the research as a whole: A few men and a couple of women, aged 18 to 49 years, made up the cohort. Each donor's leukapheresis produced roughly between roughly 0.94 and 9.5 billion PBMCs. Different laboratories and diverse techniques were used to prepare libraries and sequence TCR repertoires, to increase sequencing depth and limit assay-specific biases. For each donor, three plates each were used for CD4 naive and CD4 memory, two plates were used for CD8 naive, and one plate was used for CD8 memory. Blood TCR repertoires of about 5 healthy adults were deeply sequenced to estimate repertoire size and the extent of clonotype sharing between individuals.

Broader findings and caveats from the paper: Naive subsets generally had larger estimated clonotype richness than memory subsets. Across four donors, around 5% of naive CD4, more than 3% of naive CD8, 2.3% of memory CD4, and approximately 0.4% of memory CD8 clonotypes were shared. Incomplete sequencing was indicated by rarefaction of sorted-subset datasets, despite the large sequencing depth. Because the study included a small number of donors, the genetic and exposure-history diversity represented was limited. Pairwise subsampling indicated that sequencing depth was expected to affect the degree of clonotype sharing among donors. Compared with non-shared clonotypes, the clonotypes found in all four sorted-subset donors had higher generation probabilities. Only blood was sampled, and tissue TCR repertoires likely differ from those in blood.

TCR CDR3 regions were amplified from genomic DNA by multiplex PCR using the deep immunoSEQ assay. Extracted genomic DNA from each cell subset was spread evenly across all wells of several immunoSEQ 96-well plates, with each plate serving as a replicate. Each replicate PCR for sorted subsets received around 200 ng genomic DNA, equal to roughly 29,000 T cell genomes. Purified libraries were measured with a Qubit 3.0 fluorometer, size-checked on a Bioanalyzer 2100, and measured again with the KAPA Library Quantification kit. Every immunoSEQ 96-well plate was sequenced on a dedicated single-read 150-cycle Illumina NextSeq 550 flow cell. From the authors' description of their analysis: Because only junctional sequences without quality scores were contained in the immunoSEQ output, filtering matching that applied to full-length reads could not be performed. Sequences were annotated with PyIR, a Python wrapper for IgBLAST v1.9, and V/J genes and CDR3 were assigned using IMGT germline references. Reads with weak V/J assignments (E-value above 1e-6), missing CDR3, stop codons, out-of-frame junctions, or ambiguous translated residues were removed. V3J clonotypes were defined as sequences sharing the same inferred V gene, J gene, and CDR3 amino acid sequence. To compute the percentage overlap between repertoires, the number of shared unique clonotypes was divided by the size of the smaller repertoire. RTK rarefaction, the Chao1 estimator, and Recon v2.1 estimates of unobserved clonotypes were used to assess repertoire richness. OLGA was used to compute generation probabilities for all TCRbeta clonotypes that the gDNA method yielded from a few donors. TCRdb obtained this table from immuneACCESS and retained in-frame rearrangements with V and J assigned. These tables miss some clones; where compared with another copy, unresolved V genes account for less than half of the shortfall, and the remainder is unexplained. The V and J calls and the clone size are those of that table, but D and trimming were determined from the DNA. Within this sample are around 2.1 million clones, with around 93% of them counted one time only. The top ten clones comprise over 1.5% of the sample.

For the CD8 naive samples, CD45RO-negative cells were positively selected for CCR7, yielding a CD45RA+CCR7+ population from which TemRA cells were excluded. The donors were healthy, HIV-negative adults who had no recently reported acute infections or vaccinations. Only Caucasian adults living in Nashville, Tennessee, USA were represented among the donors. Blood was obtained by leukapheresis, after which PBMCs were separated by Ficoll-Histopaque density gradient centrifugation and cryopreserved in liquid nitrogen vapor phase. Purity and quantity of every magnetically sorted T cell population were checked by analytical flow cytometry. From each sorted fraction, genomic DNA was isolated and quantified by UV absorbance on a Nanodrop 2000c. A distance of 15 bases separates the germline ends of V and J, which lose 4 bases and 5 bases respectively. CDR1 and CDR2 were assigned from the germline V gene as LGHNA and YNFKEQ. The CDR3 goes from the cysteine to the phenylalanine over 14 residues. Of all the DNA, just the CDR3 is kept, 42 bases in frame from base 1.

Turning to this clone: What this receptor recognizes is not known. No clone much larger than this one lies a single base away; base qualities are absent.

Sequenced: naive CD8+ T cells from PBMCs. This sample's cell subset or site label indicates: CD45RA+CCR7+. The V and J genes are TRBV4-2 and TRBJ2-7; the D gene is unclear. This TCR came from a man between 18 and 29 years old in good health. Some clones in this sample may be carry-over from other donors' samples. The CDR3 corresponds to CASSPSFGIHEQYF. DNA sequence: TGTGCCAGCAGCCCCTCGTTCGGCATCCACGAGCAGTACTTC.